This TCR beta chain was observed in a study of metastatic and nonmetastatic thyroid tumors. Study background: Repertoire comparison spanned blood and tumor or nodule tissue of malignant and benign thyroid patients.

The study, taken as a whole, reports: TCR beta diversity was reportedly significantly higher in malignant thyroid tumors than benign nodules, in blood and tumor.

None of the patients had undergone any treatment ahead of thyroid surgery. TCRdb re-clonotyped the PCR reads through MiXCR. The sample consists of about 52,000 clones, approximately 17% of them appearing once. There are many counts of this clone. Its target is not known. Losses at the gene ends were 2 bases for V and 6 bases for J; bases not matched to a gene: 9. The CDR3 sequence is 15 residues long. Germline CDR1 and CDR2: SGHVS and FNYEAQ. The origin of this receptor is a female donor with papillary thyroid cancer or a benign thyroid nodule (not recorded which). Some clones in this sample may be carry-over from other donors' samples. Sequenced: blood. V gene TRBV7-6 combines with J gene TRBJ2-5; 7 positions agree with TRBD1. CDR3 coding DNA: TGTGCCAGCAGCTTAAACCCGGGACAGTTTCAGACCCAGTACTTC. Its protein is CASSLNPGQFQTQYF.